These 17 T cell receptor beta chains came from one sample sequenced in a study of T cells in localized non-small cell lung cancer. Assay: immunoSEQ multiplex PCR; the TCRdb copy retains only in-frame clones and omits some. Seen here are about 82,000 clones, about three quarters observed once, and the top ten hold approximately 21%. Sequenced material: PBMCs, taken before any cancer treatment. The receptors stem from a man aged 40 to 70 with stage II squamous cell lung carcinoma.

The J gene is TRBJ2-7, the V gene TRBV7-8, with unresolved D. Trimming removed 5 bases from V and 2 bases from J, with 13 bases in between. Looked up from germline, CDR1 is SGHVS and CDR2 is FQNEAQ. The CDR3 totals 14 residues. The CDR3 reads CASSPGPTAYEQYF. As DNA, the CDR3 is TGTGCCAGCAGCCCCGGCCCGACGGCCTACGAGCAGTACTTC. The complete variable domain, with remaining parts taken from reference TRBV7-8 and TRBJ2-7, reads GAGVSQSPRYKVAKRGQDVALRCDPISGHVSLFWYQQALGQGPEFLTYFQNEAQLDKSGLPSDRFFAERPEGSVSTLKIQRTQQEDSAVYLCASSPGPTAYEQYFGPGTRLTVT.

This rearrangement joins TRBV4-1 to TRBJ2-7; D unresolved. V lost 4 bases, J lost 0 bases, and 10 bases lay in between. The germline CDR1 and CDR2 sequences are MGHRA and YSYEKL. The CDR3 consists of 14 residues. DNA for the CDR3: TGCGCCAGCAGCCCCGCTCGCTTCTCCTACGAGCAGTACTTC. Encoded protein: CASSPARFSYEQYF.

The CDR3 spells CASSWLAGGPILETQYF. CDR3 in DNA: TGTGCCAGCAGCTGGCTAGCGGGGGGGCCGATCCTGGAGACCCAGTACTTC. The rearrangement uses TRBV7-3 and TRBJ2-5; 12 bases line up with TRBD2. CDR1 and CDR2 (germline): SGHTA, FQGTGA. The CDR3 runs to 17 residues. The V and J ends lost 4 bases and 5 bases, in that order; junction bases with no gene match: 11.

The chain is built from TRBV27 and TRBJ2-1, with 11 bases identical to TRBD2. V shed 4 bases and J 3 bases; nucleotides not matched to a gene: 2. Germline assignment: CDR1 MNHEY and CDR2 SMNVEV (reference sequence). CDR3 length equals 15 residues. The CDR3 DNA sequence: TGTGCCAGCAGTTACGGGACTAGCGGCTACAATGAGCAGTTCTTC. As protein: CASSYGTSGYNEQFF.

This chain links TRBV21-1 with TRBJ1-5; the table's D gene call, TRBD1, was not cross checked with the DNA. TRBV21-1 is a pseudogene locus. This CDR3 has 14 residues. In nucleotides, the CDR3 is TGTGCCAGCACCATCGACAGGGGAAATCAGCCCCAGCATTTT. Its protein is CASTIDRGNQPQHF.

The V call is TRBV10-3, the J call TRBJ1-1; D is undetermined. Germline V gene lookup returns CDR1 ENHRY and CDR2 SYGVKD. V shed 3 bases and J shed 11 bases, with 13 bases lying between them. The CDR3 runs to 12 residues. The CDR3 here is CAISDSGSLAFF. The CDR3 DNA sequence: TGTGCCATCAGTGACAGCGGTAGTCTCGCTTTCTTT.

The gene calls are TRBV2 and TRBJ1-1, with TRBD1 identical over 11 bases. With 5 bases clipped from V and 3 bases from J, the junction kept 5 bases outside the gene matches. Germline V gives CDR1 SNHLY, CDR2 FYNNEI. CDR3 length: 15 amino acids. The CDR3 protein is CASSPRTGGYTEAFF. DNA of the CDR3: TGTGCCAGCAGTCCCAGGACAGGGGGCTACACTGAAGCTTTCTTT.

The chain carries TRBV28 and TRBJ2-3; TRBD2 matches at 7 bases. J was trimmed by 5 bases and V by 4 bases; bases with no gene match: 6. Per the germline V gene, CDR1 is MDHEN and CDR2 is SYDVKM. The CDR3 length is 14 residues. For the CDR3, the DNA is TGTGCCAGCAGTTCCAGCGGGGTGGGAGATACGCAGTATTTT. It is translated as CASSSSGVGDTQYF.

This chain joins TRBV27 and TRBJ2-3; perhaps TRBD1 as D (5 bases). Germline V gives CDR1 MNHEY, CDR2 SMNVEV (reference sequence). V was trimmed by 3 bases and J by 2 bases, leaving 21 bases between them. This CDR3 has 18 residues. As DNA, the CDR3 is TGTGCCAGCAGTTTGGGGCTCGGCGAAGGTAGACACACAGATACGCAGTATTTT. Its protein product is CASSLGLGEGRHTDTQYF.

The rearrangement uses TRBV2 and TRBJ1-3; no firm D call. CDR3 size: 15 residues. Germline CDR1 and CDR2: SNHLY and FYNNEI. V shed 5 bases and J shed 0 bases, with 11 bases lying between them. The CDR3 DNA reads TGTGCCAGCAGTACCGCGCGGGTCTCTGGAAACACCATATATTTT. Translated: CASSTARVSGNTIYF.

This clone has only one observation. The chain uses TRBV11-2 and TRBJ2-2, with D perhaps matching TRBD1 (6 bases). From germline, CDR1 is SGHAT and CDR2 FQNNGV. CDR3 length: 15 residues. Trimming removed 5 bases at V and 4 bases at J, with 14 bases between. CDR3 coding DNA: TGTGCCAGCAGCCTTTATGGACAGAGCACCGGGGAGCTGTTTTTT. Translated, it gives CASSLYGQSTGELFF.

V is TRBV15 and J is TRBJ2-7; D ambiguous. Germline CDR1 LNHNV, CDR2 YYDKDF (reference sequence). V was pared by 6 bases and J by 0 bases, with 15 bases between. The CDR3 spans 15 residues. For the CDR3, the DNA is TGTGCCACCAGTCTAGACGCCATGAGCTCCTACGAGCAGTACTTC. This encodes CATSLDAMSSYEQYF. Combining the CDR3 with reference TRBV15 and TRBJ2-7 gives the whole variable domain DAMVIQNPRYQVTQFGKPVTLSCSQTLNHNVMYWYQQKSSQAPKLLFHYYDKDFNNEADTPDNFQSRRPNTSFCFLDIRSPGLGDTAMYLCATSLDAMSSYEQYFGPGTRLTVT.

The chain links TRBV27 to TRBJ1-1; 9 positions match TRBD1. The CDR3 sequence is 15 residues long. Trimming at V came to 5 bases and at J to 4 bases, leaving 8 bases not matched to a gene. The V gene's germline CDR1 is MNHEY and CDR2 SMNVEV (reference sequence). The CDR3 DNA follows: TGTGCCAGCAGTCGATTCGGGACAGGGAGCACTGAAGCTTTCTTT. It yields the protein CASSRFGTGSTEAFF.

This clone occurred once. This rearrangement joins TRBV6-6 to TRBJ1-2; D is unclear. Germline CDR1 is MNHNY and CDR2 is SVGAGI (reference sequence). V was clipped by 5 bases and J by 0 bases, with 4 bases between them. This CDR3 has 12 amino acids. The chain's CDR3 is CASSPTNYGYTF. DNA for the CDR3: TGTGCCAGCAGTCCAACTAACTATGGCTACACCTTC.

The rearrangement uses TRBV6-1 and TRBJ2-6; TRBD1 might be the D (5 bases). Trimming shortened V by 1 base and J by 0 bases, and 10 bases separated the two germline ends. This CDR3 has 17 amino acids. Germline V CDR1 and CDR2: MNHNS, SASEGT. The CDR3, as DNA: TGTGCCAGCAGTGAAGGGACAAGTCGCTCTGGGGCCAACGTCCTGACTTTC. It translates to CASSEGTSRSGANVLTF.

The gene calls are TRBV7-8 and TRBJ1-2, with D uncertain. The CDR3 is 13 residues long. V was shortened by 5 bases and J by 4 bases, with 11 bases between the two germline ends. Germline lookup yields CDR1 SGHVS and CDR2 FQNEAQ. CDR3: CASSAIVGYGYTF. The CDR3 nucleotides are TGTGCCAGCAGCGCCATTGTAGGCTATGGCTACACCTTC.

The gene calls are TRBV2 and TRBJ2-7; TRBD2 agrees at 8 bases. The germline CDR1 and CDR2 sequences are SNHLY and FYNNEI. With 1 base clipped from V and 3 bases from J, the junction kept 8 bases outside the gene matches. This CDR3 has 16 amino acids. This CDR3 is CASSEGSSGRRYEQYF. CDR3 nucleotides: TGTGCCAGCAGTGAAGGGTCTAGCGGGCGCCGCTACGAGCAGTACTTC.